This is a list of T cell receptor beta chains from one sample in a study of T cell changes during pregnancy in multiple sclerosis. TCRdb's table, derived via immunoSEQ multiplex PCR, lists solely in-frame clones and lacks some. The repertoire holds about 120,000 clones, with about 94% as singletons. The source was peripheral blood, collected in the third trimester of pregnancy. The receptors shown here come from a female donor with multiple sclerosis, enrolled in a pregnancy study. CDR3s include the opening cysteine and the closing phenylalanine or tryptophan. The D gene is left open where the match is weak. Size is stated for part of the rows, as once, few or many counts, or as a class when the clone is expanded.

v_gene: TRBV7-2
j_gene: TRBJ1-5
d_gene: .
abundance: .
CDR3nt: TGTGCCAGCAGCTTAGGCACTTATAGCAATCAGCCCCAGCATTTT
CDR3aa: CASSLGTYSNQPQHF

v_gene: TRBV11-2
j_gene: TRBJ2-1
d_gene: TRBD2
abundance: once
CDR3nt: TGTGCCAGCAGCCCCGGGGCGGGGGCCTACAATGAGCAGTTCTTC
CDR3aa: CASSPGAGAYNEQFF

v_gene: TRBV5-4
j_gene: TRBJ1-2
d_gene: TRBD1
abundance: .
CDR3nt: TGTGCCAGCAGCTTGGAATTGGGACAGGGATATGGGTATGGCTACACCTTC
CDR3aa: CASSLELGQGYGYGYTF

v_gene: TRBV7-2
j_gene: TRBJ2-7
d_gene: TRBD1
abundance: .
CDR3nt: TGTGCCAGCAGCCCCGGACAGGGCCCTTCCTACGAGCAGTACTTC
CDR3aa: CASSPGQGPSYEQYF

v_gene: TRBV7-6
j_gene: TRBJ1-2
d_gene: .
abundance: .
CDR3nt: TGTGCCAGCAGCTTACTGGGGAGGGCTGGCTACACCTTC
CDR3aa: CASSLLGRAGYTF

v_gene: TRBV30
j_gene: TRBJ1-2
d_gene: .
abundance: .
CDR3nt: TGTGCTACCCCCAGGAAGGGGAATGGCTACACCTTC
CDR3aa: CATPRKGNGYTF

v_gene: TRBV7-2
j_gene: TRBJ2-7
d_gene: .
abundance: once
CDR3nt: TGTGCCAGCAGCGCTCAAGAGGCCAGACTCTACGAGCAGTACTTC
CDR3aa: CASSAQEARLYEQYF

v_gene: TRBV7-9
j_gene: TRBJ2-1
d_gene: .
abundance: once
CDR3nt: TGTGCCAGCAGCTCCCTCGGACGGGGGACCAATGAGCAGTTCTTC
CDR3aa: CASSSLGRGTNEQFF

v_gene: TRBV29-1
j_gene: TRBJ1-1
d_gene: TRBD1
abundance: .
CDR3nt: TGCAGCGCCAAAGGAGGACAGGGGGCGCTTGAAGCTTTCTTT
CDR3aa: CSAKGGQGALEAFF

v_gene: TRBV28
j_gene: TRBJ1-2
d_gene: .
abundance: few
CDR3nt: TGTGCCAGCAGTTATCCCGCGGGGTCCGGCTACACCTTC
CDR3aa: CASSYPAGSGYTF

v_gene: TRBV14
j_gene: TRBJ2-3
d_gene: TRBD1
abundance: .
CDR3nt: TGTGCCAGCAGCGGGACAGGGGGAGATACGCAGTATTTT
CDR3aa: CASSGTGGDTQYF

v_gene: TRBV21-1
j_gene: TRBJ2-7
d_gene: .
abundance: .
CDR3nt: TGTGCCAGCAGCTTAAGGACTAGCGGGAGTTTTTTTCACTGTTGCGAGCAGTACTTC
CDR3aa: CASSLRTSGSFFHCCEQYF